A selection of T cell receptor beta chains follows, all from one sample in a study of radiation and T cells in renal cell carcinoma. The data were produced by immunoSEQ multiplex PCR, yet TCRdb's version contains in-frame clones alone and is incomplete. Found here are some 140,000 clones, more than 70% of them singletons; the top ten hold 12%. The sequences come from blood, collected from a patient whose treatment included radiotherapy and nephrectomy. These receptors were collected from a woman aged 45 to 65 with renal cell carcinoma. Both conserved end residues are part of each CDR3. The D gene is left open where the match is weak. Size tells how often a clone was seen (once, few, many) or the class of an expanded clone, and some rows leave it out.

>TRBV5-6|.|.|TRBJ2-1
TGTGCCAGCAGCGCCGCGGGGGAGCAGTTCTTC
CASSAAGEQFF
>TRBV2|TRBD2|once|TRBJ2-1
TGTGCCAGCAGGCGGGGACTAGCGGGGGGTTACTACAATGAGCAGTTCTTC
CASRRGLAGGYYNEQFF
>TRBV5-4|.|few|TRBJ2-5
TGTGCCAGCAGCTTCACAGGCCAAGAGACCCAGTACTTC
CASSFTGQETQYF
>TRBV7-3|.|once|TRBJ2-5
TGTGCCAGCAGCTTAGGGCCGGGGGTTATCCAAGAGACCCAGTACTTC
CASSLGPGVIQETQYF
>TRBV7-8|TRBD1|.|TRBJ1-3
TGTGCCAGCACCCGGGACAGGGTACGGGTTTATACTGGAAACACCATATATTTT
CASTRDRVRVYTGNTIYF
>TRBV6-1|TRBD1|.|TRBJ1-5
TGTGCCAGCAGTGGACCGGGACAGGGAAGCAATCAGCCCCAGCATTTT
CASSGPGQGSNQPQHF
>TRBV9|.|.|TRBJ1-2
TGTGCCAGCAGCAGGGACCGAGGGCACTATGGCTACACCTTC
CASSRDRGHYGYTF
>TRBV2|.|.|TRBJ1-5
TGTGCCAGCAGTGAAGATCGAGCAAATAGCAATCAGCCCCAGCATTTT
CASSEDRANSNQPQHF
>TRBV7-9|.|.|TRBJ1-4
TGTGCCAGCAGTACCCTCGAGGCCAACGAAAAACTGTTTTTT
CASSTLEANEKLFF
>TRBV5-1|.|.|TRBJ1-1
TGCGCCAGTAGCTTGCAGGGGCCCATGAACACTGAAGCTTTCTTT
CASSLQGPMNTEAFF
>TRBV6-4|TRBD1|.|TRBJ1-2
TGTGCCAGCAGTGACGGGACAGGGAGAAGAGGCTACACCTTC
CASSDGTGRRGYTF
>TRBV5-1|TRBD1|.|TRBJ1-3
TGCGCCAGCAGGTTTACAGGGGAGGACACCATATATTTT
CASRFTGEDTIYF
>TRBV5-4|.|.|TRBJ2-1
TGTGCCAGCAGCTTGTGGACCAGCTCCTACAATGAGCAGTTCTTC
CASSLWTSSYNEQFF
>TRBV4-2|TRBD2|.|TRBJ2-3
TGTGCCAGCAGCCAAGACCCTCCGGGACTAGCGGGGATGAGCACAGATACGCAGTATTTT
CASSQDPPGLAGMSTDTQYF
>TRBV5-1|.|.|TRBJ2-7
TGCGCCAGCAGCCCGCCCGCCTACGAGCAGTACTTC
CASSPPAYEQYF
>TRBV6-5|.|.|TRBJ2-7
TGTGCCAGCAGTTACTTGGGGACACCCTACGAGCAGTACTTC
CASSYLGTPYEQYF
>TRBV7-2|.|.|TRBJ2-5
TGTGCCAGCAGCCTTAAGGTGACCCAGTACTTC
CASSLKVTQYF
>TRBV7-3|.|.|TRBJ1-1
TGTGCCAGCAGCTTAAGCTCGGAGAAGAACACTGAAGCTTTCTTT
CASSLSSEKNTEAFF
>TRBV7-7|.|.|TRBJ2-1
TGTGCTAGCAGCTTAAACTACCCTGGGAATGAGCAGTTCTTC
CASSLNYPGNEQFF
>TRBV15|.|.|TRBJ2-2
TGTGCCACCAGCAGAGAGGGGGCCGGGGAGCTGTTTTTT
CATSREGAGELFF
>TRBV7-2|TRBD1|.|TRBJ1-5
TGTGCCAGCAGCTCAAACAGGGGTAATCAGCCCCAGCATTTT
CASSSNRGNQPQHF
>TRBV18|.|.|TRBJ1-5
TGTGCCAGCTCATCCGGGACGGCTAGCAATCAGCCCCAGCATTTT
CASSSGTASNQPQHF